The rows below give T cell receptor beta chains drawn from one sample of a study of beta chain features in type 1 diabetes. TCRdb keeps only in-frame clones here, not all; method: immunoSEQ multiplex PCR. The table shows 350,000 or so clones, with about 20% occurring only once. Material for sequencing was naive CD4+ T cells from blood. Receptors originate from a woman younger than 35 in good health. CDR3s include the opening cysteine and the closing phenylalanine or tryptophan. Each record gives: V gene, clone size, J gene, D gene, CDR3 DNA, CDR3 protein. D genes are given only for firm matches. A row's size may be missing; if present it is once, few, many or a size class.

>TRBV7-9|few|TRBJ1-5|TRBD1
TGTGCCAGCAGCCAGACAGGGGGCAATCAGCCCCAGCATTTT
CASSQTGGNQPQHF
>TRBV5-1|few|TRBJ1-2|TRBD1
TGCGCCAGCAGCTCAAGGACAGGGGTAAACTATGGCTACACCTTC
CASSSRTGVNYGYTF
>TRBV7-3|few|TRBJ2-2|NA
TGTGCCAGCAGCTTACAGGGATCGAACACCGGGGAGCTGTTTTTT
CASSLQGSNTGELFF
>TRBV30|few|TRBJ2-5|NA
TGTGCCTGGAGTCCAGGGCAAGAGACCCAGTACTTC
CAWSPGQETQYF
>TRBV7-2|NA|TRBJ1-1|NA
TGTGCCAGCAGCTTTTTCCAGAACACTGAAGCTTTCTTT
CASSFFQNTEAFF
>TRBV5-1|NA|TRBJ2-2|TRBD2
TGCGCCAGCAGCTTGAGGCGACTAGCGGATTCGAACACCGGGGAGCTGTTTTTT
CASSLRRLADSNTGELFF
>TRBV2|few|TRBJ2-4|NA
TGTGCCAGCAGTGACGAGGAAATGAACATTCAGTACTTC
CASSDEEMNIQYF
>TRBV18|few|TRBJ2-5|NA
TGTGCCAGCTCGCGGTCAGCCGAAGAGACCCAGTACTTC
CASSRSAEETQYF
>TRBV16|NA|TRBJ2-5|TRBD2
TGTGCCAGCAGCCTTCCTCGTCTAGCGGGAGTAGAGACCCAGTACTTC
CASSLPRLAGVETQYF
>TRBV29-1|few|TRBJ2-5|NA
TGCAGCGTTTACAGGGAAGAGACCCAGTACTTC
CSVYREETQYF
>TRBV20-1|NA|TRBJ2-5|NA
TGCAGTGCGCCGTACGGAGAGACCCAGTACTTC
CSAPYGETQYF
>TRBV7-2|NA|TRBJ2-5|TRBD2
TGTGCCAGCAGAGGCGGGGGCCAAGAGACCCAGTACTTC
CASRGGGQETQYF
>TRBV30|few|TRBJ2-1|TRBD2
TGTGCCTCGACCCTGACTAGCGCCTACAATGAGCAGTTCTTC
CASTLTSAYNEQFF